The 16 T cell receptor beta chains listed next were all sequenced from one sample in a study of blood T cells in healthy people across ages (dated by TCRdb to between 2014 and 2016). Libraries were constructed by 5' RACE. Sequencing relied on an Illumina HiSeq 2500. A second roughly 6 to 12 cycle PCR used a sample-barcoded 5' primer and a J-beta primer mix. The raw public data were reprocessed by TCRdb itself: fastp quality trimming at Q25, MiXCR clonotype calling, in-frame beta chains only. Records with the same CDR3 protein are collapsed into one entry carrying the most frequent genes and DNA. The sample table lists roughly 900,000 distinct CDR3 sequences, about 30% of them with a count of one. Of the sample, roughly 17% falls within the top ten clones. The sample was blood. These receptors were collected from a woman of 80 years or more in good health.

This clonotype showed up many times. The chain links TRBV6-2 or TRBV6-3 to TRBJ2-7; perhaps TRBD2 as D (6 bases). Per germline, CDR1 MNHEY and CDR2 SVGEGT. The CDR3 extends over 15 amino acids. Trimming cost V 2 bases and J 0 bases, with 11 bases left between them. CDR3 amino acids: CASSYGGSISYEQYF. CDR3 sequence (DNA): TGTGCCAGCAGTTACGGAGGGTCGATCTCCTACGAGCAGTACTTC.

This clonotype showed up many times. V usage is TRBV20-1 and J usage is TRBJ2-3; D is tentatively TRBD1 or TRBD2 (5 bases each). Looked up from germline, CDR1 is DFQATT and CDR2 is SNEGSKA (reference sequence). Trimming took off 5 bases at V and 5 bases at J, with 20 bases between the two ends. The CDR3 runs 15 residues. The chain's CDR3 is CSAPDARGPRDTQYF. The CDR3 DNA is TGCAGTGCTCCCGACGCCCGGGGACCTAGAGATACGCAGTATTTT.

This clonotype was seen more than once but under ten times. CDR3 DNA sequence: TGCGCCAGCAGCTTGGCCGGGACAGAAAAAGAGACCCAGTACTTC. Translating gives CASSLAGTEKETQYF. The chain joins TRBV5-1 to TRBJ2-5, with 7 bases aligning to TRBD1. J was trimmed by 3 bases and V by 0 bases; bases with no gene match: 5. Germline lookup yields CDR1 SGHRS and CDR2 YFSETQ. This CDR3 comprises 15 residues.

This clonotype was observed a few times. The rearrangement joins TRBV4-2 to TRBJ1-1; possible D gene TRBD1, 5 bases. V lost 0 bases and J 5 bases, leaving 10 bases between the germline ends. The V gene's germline CDR1 is LGHNA and CDR2 YNFKEQ. The CDR3 sequence is 14 residues long. In DNA form, the CDR3 reads TGTGCCAGCAGCCAAGAAGGTCGGGGGACTGAAGCTTTCTTT. The encoded protein is CASSQEGRGTEAFF.

Many counts were recorded for this clonotype. The chain has TRBV5-1 and TRBJ1-2; D is ambiguous. This CDR3 has 14 amino acids. The germline gives CDR1 SGHRS, CDR2 YFSETQ. V was pared by 0 bases and J by 4 bases, with 10 bases between. The CDR3 sequence: CASSLESGTYGYTF. The CDR3 region has the DNA TGCGCCAGCAGCTTGGAATCGGGAACCTATGGCTACACCTTC.

This clonotype appeared a few times. Written as DNA, the CDR3 is TGTGCCAGCAGCTCAGGGCTTGGGGTTGAAGCTTTCTTT. Protein product: CASSSGLGVEAFF. The V and J genes are TRBV6-6 and TRBJ1-1; weak D call: TRBD1 (5 bases). The V end lost 6 bases, the J end lost 7 bases, and 15 bases lay between the germline ends. The CDR3 is 13 residues long. CDR1 and CDR2 (germline): MNHNY, SVGAGI (reference sequence).

About this clonotype itself: The CDR3 end shows no conserved phenylalanine or tryptophan, and so a read error is likely. The DNA for the CDR3 is TGTGCCAGCAGTGACCCCGGGACAGGGATGATCAATCAGCCCCAGCATTTG. This translates into CASSDPGTGMINQPQHL. The V gene is TRBV6-2 or TRBV6-3, the J gene TRBJ1-5, with 9 bases that match TRBD1. Trimming removed 5 bases from V and 3 bases from J; junction bases left unmatched: 11. This CDR3 is 17 amino acids long. Germline-derived CDR1 and CDR2 are MNHEY and SVGEGT.

This clonotype was seen many times. A much larger clone differs from this one at a single base, so this may be a read error. The CDR3 nucleotides are TGTGCCAGCAGCTATACTAGCGGGGGATATGAGCAGTACTTC. This sequence encodes CASSYTSGGYEQYF. The gene calls are TRBV11-2 and TRBJ2-5, with 11 bases aligning to TRBD2. The CDR3 runs 14 residues. CDR1 is SGHAT, CDR2 FQNNGV, per germline. V was pared by 4 bases and J by 11 bases, with 9 bases of the junction left unmatched. Full variable domain (outside the CDR3, taken from reference TRBV11-2 and TRBJ2-5): EAGVAQSPRYKIIEKRQSVAFWCNPISGHATLYWYQQILGQGPKLLIQFQNNGVVDDSQLPKDRFSAERLKGVDSTLKIQPAKLEDSAVYLCASSYTSGGYEQYFGPGTRLLVL.

The V call is TRBV6-2 or TRBV6-3, the J call TRBJ2-7; D is possibly TRBD1 or TRBD2 (5 bases each). The CDR3 extends over 14 amino acids. CDR1 and CDR2 from the germline V gene are MNHEY and SVGEGT. Trimming left V 5 bases short and J 2 bases short, with 13 bases between. The DNA of the CDR3 is TGTGCCAGCAGTGTCGACTGGGGGACCTACGAGCAGTACTTC. Translation gives CASSVDWGTYEQYF.

Note on this clonotype: A read error may be the cause here, since a much bigger clone is one base away. This chain uses TRBV11-3 with TRBJ2-1, with 11 bases matching TRBD1. The CDR3 has 16 amino acids. The germline CDR1 and CDR2 sequences are SGHNT and YENEEA. V lost 4 bases to trimming and J lost 5 bases; unmatched junction nucleotides: 7. The CDR3 DNA is TGTGCCAGCAGCTCACGCGGACAGGGGGCGGACAATGAGCAGTTCTTC. Residues: CASSSRGQGADNEQFF.

This clonotype was seen more than once but under ten times. The V call is TRBV5-1, the J call TRBJ2-5, with TRBD2 identical over 7 bases. V lost 4 bases to trimming and J lost 5 bases; unmatched junction nucleotides: 14. Looked up from germline, CDR1 is SGHRS and CDR2 is YFSETQ. The CDR3 extends over 16 amino acids. The CDR3 loop is CASSPDTSAHRETQYF. In DNA form, the CDR3 reads TGCGCCAGCAGCCCTGACACTAGCGCGCATAGGGAGACCCAGTACTTC.

Turning to this clonotype: Compared with germline, one end of the junction differs, possibly owing to a read error. The chain employs TRBV29-1 and TRBJ1-1, with TRBD1 as a possible D gene (5 bases). The CDR3 is 11 amino acids. CDR1 is SQVTM, CDR2 ANQGSEA, per germline. The CDR3: CSADGGTGAFF. CDR3 coding DNA: TGCAGCGCTGACGGGGGAACTGGAGCTTTCTTT.

A word on this clonotype: A much larger clone differs from this one at a single base, so this may be a read error. The chain uses TRBV7-8 and TRBJ1-2; D is unresolved. Germline values: CDR1 SGHVS, CDR2 FQNEAQ. The CDR3 totals 13 residues. The DNA for the CDR3 is TGTGTCAGCAGCTTAGCCCCTCTGTATGGCTACACCTTC. Amino acid sequence: CVSSLAPLYGYTF.

Concerning this clonotype: Since a much larger clone is just one base distant, this may be a read error. The rearrangement uses TRBV18 and TRBJ2-4, with 7 bases that match TRBD1. This CDR3 region has 15 residues. V lost 2 bases to trimming and J lost 13 bases; unmatched junction nucleotides: 14. CDR1 KGHSH and CDR2 LQKENI come from the germline V gene. The chain's CDR3 is CASSPSLTGPYGQYF. CDR3 nucleotides: TGTGCCAGCTCACCATCCCTGACAGGGCCCTACGGGCAGTACTTC.

Remarks on this clonotype: A much larger clone differs by one base, so this may be a read error. The chain uses TRBV7-2 and TRBJ2-1; TRBD2 matches 9 bases. The length of the CDR3 is 15 residues. Trimming took 5 bases from V and 5 from J; bases not matched to a gene: 7. Germline loops: CDR1 SGHTA, CDR2 FQGNSA. The CDR3 sequence is CASSQESGGHNEQFF. CDR3 nucleotides: TGTGCCAGCAGCCAAGAGAGCGGGGGGCACAATGAGCAGTTCTTC.

This clonotype showed up many times. The chain combines TRBV20-1 with TRBJ1-2; D is perhaps TRBD1 (5 bases). The CDR3 is 15 residues long. CDR1 and CDR2 (germline): DFQATT, SNEGSKA (reference sequence). Trimming removed 0 bases at V and 5 bases at J, with 16 bases between. CDR3 nucleotides: TGCAGTGCTAGAGACACCGGGGCCCGGGGGTATGGCTACACCTTC. Amino acids: CSARDTGARGYGYTF.